These 8 T cell receptor beta chains were all obtained from the same sample, sequenced in a study of beta chain features in type 1 diabetes. Study-wide results and caveats: TCRB CDR3 length was moderately but significantly reduced in all four CD4+ subsets of Type 1 diabetes patients.

Since all of the isolated RNA was reverse transcribed, expressed TCRB transcripts were what got sequenced. Method: immunoSEQ multiplex PCR; TCRdb's copy keeps in-frame clones and lacks some. Altogether around 260,000 clones are present, around 24% being singletons, with the ten largest covering 0.012%. No antigen has been identified for these receptors. Sample: naive CD4+ T cells from blood. The receptors were sampled from a woman in her 30s with type 1 diabetes.

This clone was seen more than once but under ten times. The J gene is TRBJ1-1, the V gene TRBV4-2; D perhaps matches TRBD1 (5 bases). The CDR3 sequence is 15 residues long. The germline V gene has CDR1 LGHNA and CDR2 YNFKEQ. With 1 base removed from V and 2 bases from J, the gap between germline ends came to 11 bases. As DNA, the CDR3 is TGTGCCAGCAGCCAAGCCGCGGGGGATAACACTGAAGCTTTCTTT. This sequence encodes CASSQAAGDNTEAFF.

The chain is built from TRBV28 and TRBJ2-7; D perhaps matches TRBD1 (5 bases). This CDR3 has 15 amino acids. V dropped 5 bases and J dropped 1 base, with 15 bases sitting between them. From germline, CDR1 is MDHEN and CDR2 SYDVKM. As DNA, the CDR3 is TGTGCCAGCAGTGTTGCCACAGGCCGTTCCTACGAGCAGTACTTC. Translating it yields CASSVATGRSYEQYF.

The V gene is TRBV7-9, the J gene TRBJ2-2; the D gene is possibly TRBD1 (6 bases). The CDR3 runs to 14 residues. In germline, CDR1 is SEHNR, CDR2 FQNEAQ (reference sequence). V gave up 5 bases and J gave up 1 base, with 8 bases separating them. The CDR3 DNA is TGTGCCAGCAGCAAGGACAGGAACACCGGGGAGCTGTTTTTT. Encoded protein: CASSKDRNTGELFF. The variable domain in full, with the rest retrieved from reference TRBV7-9 and TRBJ2-2, is DTGVSQNPRHKITKRGQNVTFRCDPISEHNRLYWYRQTLGQGPEFLTYFQNEAQLEKSRLLSDRFSAERPKGSFSTLEIQRTEQGDSAMYLCASSKDRNTGELFFGEGSRLTVL.

The sample holds a few counts of this clone. The chain employs TRBV30 and TRBJ2-1; D is undetermined. There are 12 residues in the CDR3. Trimming removed 2 bases at V and 13 bases at J, with 15 bases between. Germline lookup yields CDR1 GTSNPN and CDR2 SVGIG (reference sequence). CDR3 amino acids: CAWSSLGNSQFF. Here the CDR3 DNA reads TGTGCCTGGAGTTCTCTCGGTAACTCACAGTTCTTC.

The gene calls are TRBV27 and TRBJ2-6; D unclear. The CDR3 loop spans 15 amino acids. Germline CDR1 MNHEY, CDR2 SMNVEV (reference sequence). The ends were cut back, 6 bases at V and 0 bases at J, with 9 bases in the middle. This chain's CDR3 is CASSSYFSGANVLTF. The CDR3 DNA follows: TGTGCCAGCAGCTCATACTTCTCTGGGGCCAACGTCCTGACTTTC.

The sample holds a few counts of this clone. V usage is TRBV28 and J usage is TRBJ2-5; a possible D gene is TRBD1 (6 bases). This CDR3 contains 13 residues. The V and J ends lost 6 bases and 2 bases respectively, with 10 bases between them. The germline V gene encodes CDR1 MDHEN and CDR2 SYDVKM. The DNA of the CDR3 is TGTGCCAGCAGGCCGACAGGTCAAGAGACCCAGTACTTC. This encodes CASRPTGQETQYF.

This clone turned up a few times. The V and J genes are TRBV25-1 and TRBJ2-6; D not certain. V lost 5 bases, J lost 0 bases, and 8 bases lay in between. CDR3 size: 15 residues. In germline, CDR1 is MGHDK, CDR2 SYGVNS. CDR3 loop: CASSPSDSGANVLTF. The DNA for the CDR3 is TGTGCCAGCAGTCCTTCAGACTCTGGGGCCAACGTCCTGACTTTC.

The CDR3 spells CASSQTSGRGADTQYF. The CDR3 DNA is TGTGCCAGCAGCCAAACTAGCGGGAGGGGGGCAGATACGCAGTATTTT. The chain combines TRBV4-2 with TRBJ2-3, with 13 nucleotides matching TRBD2. Germline V lookup: CDR1 LGHNA, CDR2 YNFKEQ. The CDR3 is 16 amino acids. The V gene end was trimmed by 2 bases and the J gene end by 4 bases; junction bases not matched to a gene: 3.